This T cell receptor (beta chain) was sequenced during a study of blood T cell repertoires in COVID-19. Study as a whole: There were acute and convalescent COVID-19 samples, and they came from the United States, Italy and Spain. T cells, B-cell-depleted T cells, or PBMCs provided the cDNA or gDNA that served as material.

Here immunoSEQ multiplex PCR was the method, and the copy in TCRdb shows in-frame clones only, minus some. The table records some 150,000 clones, 85% to 90% of them present only once. The CDR3 extends over 14 amino acids. Germline loops: CDR1 LNHDA, CDR2 SQIVND (reference sequence). Germline trimming cut 5 bases from V and 6 bases from J; bases unmatched to any gene: 6. The rearrangement joins TRBV19 to TRBJ1-5; 8 bases fit TRBD1. The specimen was peripheral blood. This clonotype originated in a woman aged 55-69 years with COVID-19, enrolled during active disease. CDR3 loop: CASSFGQGGQPQHF. The CDR3 bases are TGTGCCAGTAGTTTCGGACAGGGTGGTCAGCCCCAGCATTTT. Combining the CDR3 with reference TRBV19 and TRBJ1-5 gives the whole variable domain DGGITQSPKYLFRKEGQNVTLSCEQNLNHDAMYWYRQDPGQGLRLIYYSQIVNDFQKGDIAEGYSVSREKKESFPLTVTSAQKNPTAFYLCASSFGQGGQPQHFGDGTRLSIL.